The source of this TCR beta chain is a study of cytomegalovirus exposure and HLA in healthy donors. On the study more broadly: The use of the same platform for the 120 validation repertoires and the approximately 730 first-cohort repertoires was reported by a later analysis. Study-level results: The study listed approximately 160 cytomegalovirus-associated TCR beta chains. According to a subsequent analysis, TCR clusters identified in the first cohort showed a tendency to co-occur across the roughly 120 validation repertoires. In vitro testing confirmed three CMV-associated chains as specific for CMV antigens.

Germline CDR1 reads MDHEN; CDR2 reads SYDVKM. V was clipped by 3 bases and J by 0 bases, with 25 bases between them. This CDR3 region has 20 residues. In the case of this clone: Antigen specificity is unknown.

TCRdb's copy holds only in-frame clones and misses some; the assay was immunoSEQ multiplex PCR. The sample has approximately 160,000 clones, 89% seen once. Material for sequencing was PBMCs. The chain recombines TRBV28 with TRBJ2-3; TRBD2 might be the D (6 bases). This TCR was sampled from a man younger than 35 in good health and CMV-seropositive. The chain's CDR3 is CASSLRERRGRLTSTDTQYF. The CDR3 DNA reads TGTGCCAGCAGTTTGAGGGAGCGTCGGGGGAGGCTGACTAGCACAGATACGCAGTATTTT.